This T cell receptor (beta chain) emerged from a study of spatial heterogeneity in lung cancer. Study-level points and caveats: Expanded tumor TCRs that were ubiquitous appeared in blood more at resection than follow-up.

The table lists this clonotype with many counts. The antigen remains undetermined. From the 5' RACE reads, TCRdb called clonotypes with MiXCR, one entry per CDR3 protein. The table lists tens of thousands of distinct CDR3 sequences, 10% to 15% of them singletons, with just over 40% in the top ten. V was trimmed by 1 base and J by 5 bases, leaving 14 bases between them. The CDR3 extends over 15 amino acids. Germline lookup yields CDR1 SGHNT and CDR2 YENEEA. Time point in this sample: sample taken at primary tumor resection. The approximately 78 donors had untreated early-stage non-small cell lung cancer.

The receptor was isolated from a male donor with early-stage non-small cell lung cancer. Here the sequenced sample was PBMCs, taken at surgery. The chain uses TRBV11-3 and TRBJ2-5; weak D call: TRBD1 (6 bases). CDR3 residues: CASSLGTEARETQYF. The CDR3 DNA is TGTGCCAGCAGCTTAGGGACAGAAGCCCGCGAGACCCAGTACTTC.